The 15 T cell receptor beta chains in this list originate from one sample, sequenced in a study of blood T cells in healthy people across ages. For the second PCR, which ran for about 6 to 11 cycles, a sample-barcoded 5' primer and a J-beta primer mix were used. From the 5' RACE reads, TCRdb called clonotypes with MiXCR, one entry per CDR3 protein. This table has about 640,000 distinct CDR3 sequences, roughly 50% appearing once. The specimen was blood. Receptors were obtained from a man between 60 and 75 years old in good health.

Only one count was recorded for this clonotype. This rearrangement joins TRBV6-2 or TRBV6-3 to TRBJ2-1; D is undetermined. Looked up from germline, CDR1 is MNHEY and CDR2 is SVGEGT. V lost 4 bases and J lost 9, with 10 bases in between. This CDR3 has 12 residues. This CDR3 reads CASSSPVREQFF. In DNA, the CDR3 is TGTGCCAGCAGTTCCCCGGTGCGTGAGCAGTTCTTC.

This clonotype was seen just once. This chain links TRBV6-1 with TRBJ2-4; 8 positions agree with TRBD1. CDR3 length: 17 amino acids. Germline CDR1 and CDR2: MNHNS and SASEGT. The V segment lost 2 bases and the J segment 6 bases; nucleotides outside the gene matches: 12. Here the CDR3 DNA reads TGTGCCAGCAGTGAATCAACGGGCAGGGGGCGAGGAAACATTCAGTACTTC. It codes for CASSESTGRGRGNIQYF.

The rearrangement links TRBV20-1 to TRBJ2-5; weak D call: TRBD1 (6 bases). The CDR3 length is 15 residues. The V gene lost 6 bases and the J gene lost 1 base, with 18 bases spanning the gap. Germline V lookup: CDR1 DFQATT, CDR2 SNEGSKA (reference sequence). CDR3 sequence reads: CSAKELGRGQETQYF. The CDR3 DNA sequence: TGCAGTGCCAAGGAACTGGGCAGGGGCCAAGAGACCCAGTACTTC.

This sequence joins TRBV4-1 and TRBJ1-4, with 10 bases that match TRBD1. This CDR3 spans 15 amino acids. The germline gives CDR1 MGHRA, CDR2 YSYEKL. With V trimmed by 5 bases and J by 6 bases, 6 bases remained unmatched. The DNA of the CDR3 is TGCGCCAGCAGCGGACGACAGGGGGCATATGAAAAACTGTTTTTT. It translates to CASSGRQGAYEKLFF.

This clonotype was detected ten times or more. The DNA of the CDR3 is TGTGCCAGCAGGCCTCGGGACAGTAACCATGAGCAGTTCTTC. Translated: CASRPRDSNHEQFF. The rearrangement uses TRBV2 and TRBJ2-1; 7 bases match TRBD1. CDR1 and CDR2 (germline): SNHLY, FYNNEI. The V and J ends lost 6 bases and 8 bases, in that order; junction bases with no gene match: 10. The CDR3 length is 14 residues.

CDR3: CASSGVTSGANVLTF. The CDR3 DNA reads TGCGCCAGCAGTGGAGTTACCTCTGGGGCCAACGTCCTGACTTTC. The V gene is TRBV10-2, the J gene TRBJ2-6, with D uncertain. Between the trimmed V and J ends, which lost 4 bases and 0 bases, there was a span of 7 bases. This CDR3 contains 15 residues. Germline lookup yields CDR1 WSHSY and CDR2 SAAADI.

V usage is TRBV18 and J usage is TRBJ2-5; D remains unclear. The DNA end favors TRBJ2-7, so the J call may be wrong. The CDR3 is 14 residues long. Germline values: CDR1 KGHSH, CDR2 LQKENI. CDR3 DNA sequence: TGTGCCAGCGGTTCCTCGGCAGGTACCGACGAGCAGTACTTC. As protein: CASGSSAGTDEQYF.

This clonotype has a handful of counts. This sequence joins TRBV7-9 and TRBJ1-1; D is possibly TRBD1 (5 bases). CDR3 size: 15 residues. Deletions cut 5 bases from V and 0 bases from J, with 13 bases between. Germline CDR1 and CDR2: SEHNR and FQNEAQ (reference sequence). The CDR3, as DNA: TGTGCCAGCAGCCCGAGTCAGGGTATGAACACTGAAGCTTTCTTT. Translated, it gives CASSPSQGMNTEAFF.

The rearrangement links TRBV7-9 to TRBJ2-4, with 7 bases identical to TRBD2. V was pared by 1 base and J by 7 bases, with 4 bases of the junction left unmatched. The CDR3 is 14 residues long. The germline gives CDR1 SEHNR, CDR2 FQNEAQ (reference sequence). The CDR3 nucleotides read TGTGCCAGCAGCTTAGGGGGAGGGTTGAACATTCAGTACTTC. Its translation: CASSLGGGLNIQYF.

CDR3 sequence: CASRRQEETQYF. The DNA of the CDR3 is TGCGCCAGCAGGCGACAGGAGGAGACCCAGTACTTC. The chain recombines TRBV5-1 with TRBJ2-5; the D gene is possibly TRBD1 (6 bases). The CDR3 spans 12 residues. From germline, CDR1 is SGHRS and CDR2 YFSETQ. V lost 5 bases, J lost 5 bases, and 10 bases lay in between.

The chain combines TRBV2 with TRBJ2-3; D gene ambiguous. V lost 0 bases to trimming and J lost 1 base, with 8 bases between them. CDR3 length: 15 residues. Germline V CDR1 and CDR2: SNHLY, FYNNEI. This chain's CDR3 is CASSEAGLGTDTQYF. The CDR3 DNA reads as TGTGCCAGCAGTGAAGCCGGGTTAGGCACAGATACGCAGTATTTT.

The chain joins TRBV9 to TRBJ1-4; tentative D call: TRBD1 (6 bases). Germline V gene data show CDR1 as SGDLS and CDR2 as YYNGEE. This CDR3 is built from 15 residues. Trimming cost V 4 bases and J 8 bases, with 18 bases left between them. The CDR3 DNA reads TGTGCCAGCAGCCCCGAGGGGGGGAAACAGGAAAAACTGTTTTTT. This sequence encodes CASSPEGGKQEKLFF.

The chain has TRBV27 and TRBJ2-5; TRBD2 agrees at 16 bases. J gave up 4 bases and V 4 bases, and 9 bases lay outside the gene matches. CDR1 and CDR2 from the germline V gene are MNHEY and SMNVEV (reference sequence). The CDR3 totals 18 residues. The CDR3 loop reads CASSSRSGTSGGGETQYF. As DNA, the CDR3 is TGTGCCAGCAGTTCCCGTTCAGGGACTAGCGGGGGGGGAGAGACCCAGTACTTC.

The chain joins TRBV18 to TRBJ2-5; 12 positions agree with TRBD1. Germline CDR1 KGHSH, CDR2 LQKENI. V lost 3 bases to trimming and J lost 11 bases; unmatched junction nucleotides: 7. The CDR3 is 14 amino acids. The CDR3 nucleotides read TGTGCCAGCTCACCGGGACAGGGGGCGAGGGAGCAGTACTTC. Its translation: CASSPGQGAREQYF.

The rearrangement uses TRBV14 and TRBJ2-5; D ambiguous. The J call is doubtful: the DNA matches TRBJ2-7 better. The CDR3 loop spans 14 amino acids. CDR1 and CDR2 from the germline V gene are SGHDN and FVKESK. In nucleotides, the CDR3 is TGTGCCAGCAGCCAATCGCACAATTCCTACGAGCAGTACTTC. This encodes CASSQSHNSYEQYF.